The clone carrying this T cell receptor (beta chain) was seen more than once but under ten times. Amplified TCR beta CDR3 regions came from RNA transcripts. HTBI primers were employed in a first-round RT-PCR of the TCR CDR3. TCRdb re-called the multiplex PCR reads through MiXCR, storing one row per CDR3 protein. This sample yields 380,000 or so distinct CDR3 sequences, of which around 14% are seen a single time; 20% to 25% belongs to the top ten. The CDR3 is 13 residues long. Germline CDR1 MNHNS, CDR2 SASEGT. The V end was cut by 10 bases, the J end by 3 bases, with 15 bases between. This entry is derived from a study of T cells in Graves' hyperthyroidism and ophthalmopathy.

The sequence was obtained from a woman in her 30s with Graves' hyperthyroidism. What was sequenced was blood. The chain recombines TRBV6-1 with TRBJ1-1; D unresolved. The CDR3 is CATERLWDTEAFF. The CDR3 coding sequence is TGTGCCACCGAAAGGCTTTGGGACACTGAAGCTTTCTTT.